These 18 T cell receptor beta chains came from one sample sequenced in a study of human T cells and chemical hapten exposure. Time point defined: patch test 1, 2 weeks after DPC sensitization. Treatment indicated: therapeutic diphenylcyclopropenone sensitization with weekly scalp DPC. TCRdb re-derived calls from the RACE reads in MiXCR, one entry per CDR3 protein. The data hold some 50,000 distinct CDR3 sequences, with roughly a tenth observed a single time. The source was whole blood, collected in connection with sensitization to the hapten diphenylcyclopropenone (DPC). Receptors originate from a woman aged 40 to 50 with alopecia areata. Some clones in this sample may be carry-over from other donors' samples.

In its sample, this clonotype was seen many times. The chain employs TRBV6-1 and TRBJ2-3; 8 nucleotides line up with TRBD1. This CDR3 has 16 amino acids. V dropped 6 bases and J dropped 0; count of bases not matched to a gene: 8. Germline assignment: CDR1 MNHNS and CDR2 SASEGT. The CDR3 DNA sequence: TGTGCCAGCAGCTATGGGACAGGTTATAGCACAGATACGCAGTATTTT. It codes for CASSYGTGYSTDTQYF.

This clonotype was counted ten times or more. The CDR3 nucleotides read TGTGCCAGCAGCCAAGATTCTAGTCTCCGGGAGACCCAGTACTTC. Protein product: CASSQDSSLRETQYF. J is TRBJ2-5 and V is TRBV4-2, with no clear D. With 0 bases removed from V and 5 bases from J, the gap between germline ends came to 13 bases. This CDR3 has 15 residues. Germline V lookup: CDR1 LGHNA, CDR2 YNFKEQ.

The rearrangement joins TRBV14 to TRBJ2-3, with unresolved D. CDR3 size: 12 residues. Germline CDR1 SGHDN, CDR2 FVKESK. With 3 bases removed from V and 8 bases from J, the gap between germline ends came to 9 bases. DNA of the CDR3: TGTGCCAGCAGCCAGGGGTCAGGTACGCAGTATTTT. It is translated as CASSQGSGTQYF.

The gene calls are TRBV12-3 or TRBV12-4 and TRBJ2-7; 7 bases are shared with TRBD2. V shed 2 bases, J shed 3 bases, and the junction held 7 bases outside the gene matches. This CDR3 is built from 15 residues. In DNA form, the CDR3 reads TGTGCCAGCAGTTTATCCCAGCGGGGCTTCTACGAGCAGTACTTC. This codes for CASSLSQRGFYEQYF.

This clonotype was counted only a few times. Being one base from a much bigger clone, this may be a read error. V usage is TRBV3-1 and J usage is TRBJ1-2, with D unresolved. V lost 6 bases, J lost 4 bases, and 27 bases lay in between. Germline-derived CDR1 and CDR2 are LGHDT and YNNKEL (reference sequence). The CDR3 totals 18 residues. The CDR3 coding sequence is TGTGCCAGCAGTCAAACTCCGGTCTACGTAGGGTTGGCCTATGGCTACACCTTC. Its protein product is CASSQTPVYVGLAYGYTF. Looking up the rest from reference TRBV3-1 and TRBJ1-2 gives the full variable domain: DTAVSQTPKYLVTQMGNDKSIKCEQNLGHDTMYWYKQDSKKFLKIMFSYNNKELIINETVPNRFSPKSPDKAHLNLHINSLELGDSAVYFCASSQTPVYVGLAYGYTFGSGTRLTVV.

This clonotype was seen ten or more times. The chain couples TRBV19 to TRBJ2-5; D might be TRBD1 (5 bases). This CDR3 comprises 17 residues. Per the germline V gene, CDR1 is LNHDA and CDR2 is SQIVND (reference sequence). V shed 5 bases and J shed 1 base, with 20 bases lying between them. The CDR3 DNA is TGTGCCAGTAGTGACTCAGGGATCCCCCACAGCCAAGAGACCCAGTACTTC. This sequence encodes CASSDSGIPHSQETQYF.

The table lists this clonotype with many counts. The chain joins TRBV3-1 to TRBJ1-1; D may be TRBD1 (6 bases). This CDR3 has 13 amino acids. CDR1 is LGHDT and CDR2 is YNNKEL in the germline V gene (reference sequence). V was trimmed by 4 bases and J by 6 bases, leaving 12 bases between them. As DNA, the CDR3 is TGTGCCAGCAGCCTGGGGGCTCGCTCTGAAGCTTTCTTT. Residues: CASSLGARSEAFF. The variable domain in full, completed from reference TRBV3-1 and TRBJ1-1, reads DTAVSQTPKYLVTQMGNDKSIKCEQNLGHDTMYWYKQDSKKFLKIMFSYNNKELIINETVPNRFSPKSPDKAHLNLHINSLELGDSAVYFCASSLGARSEAFFGQGTRLTVV.

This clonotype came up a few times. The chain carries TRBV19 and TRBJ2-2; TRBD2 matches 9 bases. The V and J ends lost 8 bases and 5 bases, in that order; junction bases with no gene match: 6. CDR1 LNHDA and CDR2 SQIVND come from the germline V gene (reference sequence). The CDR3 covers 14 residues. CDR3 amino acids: CASCSGGRTGELFF. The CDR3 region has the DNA TGTGCCAGTTGTAGCGGGGGACGTACCGGGGAGCTGTTTTTT.

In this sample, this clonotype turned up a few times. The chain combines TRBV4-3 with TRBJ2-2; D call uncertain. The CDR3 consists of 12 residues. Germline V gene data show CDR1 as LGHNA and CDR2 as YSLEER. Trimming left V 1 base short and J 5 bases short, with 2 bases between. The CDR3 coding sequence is TGCGCCAGCAGCCAAGCTACCGGGGAGCTGTTTTTT. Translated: CASSQATGELFF.

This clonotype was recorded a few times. The CDR3 region is CASSVGWSNYGYTF. CDR3 nucleotides: TGTGCCAGCAGCGTAGGATGGAGTAACTATGGCTACACCTTC. This rearrangement joins TRBV9 to TRBJ1-2; the D is unclear. The CDR3 is 14 residues long. V was clipped by 0 bases and J by 1 base, with 7 bases between them. Germline CDR1 reads SGDLS; CDR2 reads YYNGEE.

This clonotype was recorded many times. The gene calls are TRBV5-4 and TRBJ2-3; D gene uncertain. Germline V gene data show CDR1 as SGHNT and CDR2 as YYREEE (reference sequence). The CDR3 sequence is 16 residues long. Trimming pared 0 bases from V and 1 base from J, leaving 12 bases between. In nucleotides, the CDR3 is TGTGCCAGCAGCTTGGTAACGGGTCGGGGCACAGATACGCAGTATTTT. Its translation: CASSLVTGRGTDTQYF.

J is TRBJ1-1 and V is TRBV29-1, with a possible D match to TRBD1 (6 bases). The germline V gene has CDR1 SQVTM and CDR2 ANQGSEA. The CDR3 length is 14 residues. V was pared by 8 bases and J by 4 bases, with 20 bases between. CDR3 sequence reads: CSTAGGGLGTEAFF. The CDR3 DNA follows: TGCAGCACCGCCGGGGGGGGGCTCGGCACTGAAGCTTTCTTT.

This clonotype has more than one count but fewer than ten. The CDR3 region is CASSFINWTGYYEQYF. The CDR3 nucleotides read TGTGCCAGCAGCTTTATTAATTGGACAGGCTACTACGAGCAGTACTTC. The chain couples TRBV7-2 to TRBJ2-7; TRBD1 agrees at 7 bases. This CDR3 region has 16 residues. Germline values: CDR1 SGHTA, CDR2 FQGNSA. Unmatched junction bases numbered 11, after V lost 3 bases and J lost 3 bases.

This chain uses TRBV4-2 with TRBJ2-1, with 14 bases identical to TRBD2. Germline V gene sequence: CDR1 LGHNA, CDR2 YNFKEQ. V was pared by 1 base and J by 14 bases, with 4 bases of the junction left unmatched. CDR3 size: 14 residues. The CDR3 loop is CASSQVTSGGAKFF. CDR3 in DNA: TGTGCCAGCAGCCAAGTGACTAGCGGGGGGGCCAAGTTCTTC.

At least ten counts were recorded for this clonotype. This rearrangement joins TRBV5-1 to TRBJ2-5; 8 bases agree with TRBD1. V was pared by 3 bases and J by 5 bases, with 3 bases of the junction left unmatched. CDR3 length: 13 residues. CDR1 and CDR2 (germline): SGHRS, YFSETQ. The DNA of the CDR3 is TGCGCCAGCAGCTCGGGACAGGCGGAGACCCAGTACTTC. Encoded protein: CASSSGQAETQYF.

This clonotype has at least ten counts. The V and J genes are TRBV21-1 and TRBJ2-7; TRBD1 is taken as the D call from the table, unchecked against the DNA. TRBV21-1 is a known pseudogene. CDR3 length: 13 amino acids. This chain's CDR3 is CASSKRQVYEQYF. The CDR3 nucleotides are TGTGCCAGCAGCAAAAGACAGGTCTACGAGCAGTACTTC.

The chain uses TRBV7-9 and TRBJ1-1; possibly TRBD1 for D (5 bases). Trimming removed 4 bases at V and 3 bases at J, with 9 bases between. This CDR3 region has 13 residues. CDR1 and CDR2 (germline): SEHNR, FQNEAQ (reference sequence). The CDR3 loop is CASSYGQYTEAFF. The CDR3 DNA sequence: TGTGCCAGCAGCTATGGACAATACACTGAAGCTTTCTTT. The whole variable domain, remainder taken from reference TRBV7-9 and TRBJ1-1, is DTGVSQNPRHKITKRGQNVTFRCDPISEHNRLYWYRQTLGQGPEFLTYFQNEAQLEKSRLLSDRFSAERPKGSFSTLEIQRTEQGDSAMYLCASSYGQYTEAFFGQGTRLTVV.

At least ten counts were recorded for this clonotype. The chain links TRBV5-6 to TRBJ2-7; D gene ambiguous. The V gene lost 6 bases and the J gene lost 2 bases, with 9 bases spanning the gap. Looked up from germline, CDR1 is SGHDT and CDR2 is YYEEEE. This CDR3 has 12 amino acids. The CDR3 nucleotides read TGTGCCAGCACCGTTGGGGCCTACGAGCAGTACTTC. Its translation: CASTVGAYEQYF.